The 14 T cell receptor beta chains reported below all come from one sample, sequenced in a study of monozygotic twins with inflammatory bowel disease. TCRdb reprocessed the 5' RACE reads, with one entry per CDR3 protein and no DNA. The sample includes some 450,000 distinct CDR3 sequences. The specimen was blood. These receptors originate from a human donor with ulcerative colitis or Crohn's disease, or a healthy co-twin of an affected twin (not recorded which).

V and J are TRBV20-1 and TRBJ2-5; the D call of TRBD1 rests on TCRdb alone, since no DNA is present to check it. The CDR3 consists of 12 residues. Germline loops: CDR1 DFQATT, CDR2 SNEGSKA (reference sequence). CDR3 in amino acids: CSAWGLRETQYF.

The V and J genes are TRBV12-3 or TRBV12-4 and TRBJ1-2; TCRdb returns TRBD1, unconfirmable since there is no DNA. The CDR3 covers 13 residues. CDR3: CASSWGQSYGYTF.

The rearrangement joins TRBV7-6 to TRBJ2-1; there is no DNA to check the TCRdb D call of TRBD1. This CDR3 has 15 amino acids. The germline V gene has CDR1 SGHVS and CDR2 FNYEAQ. The CDR3 region is CASSFGQGGENEQFF.

The chain employs TRBV7-9 and TRBJ2-1; TCRdb's D call, TRBD2, is unchecked because there is no DNA. Germline CDR1 SEHNR, CDR2 FQNEAQ (reference sequence). The CDR3 totals 16 residues. The CDR3 loop reads CASSLGLSGRDNEQFF.

The CDR3 protein is CATSDQLGTRGNQPQHF. The rearrangement joins TRBV24-1 to TRBJ1-5. Germline CDR1 reads KGHDR; CDR2 reads SFDVKD. This CDR3 has 17 amino acids.

This chain uses TRBV15 with TRBJ2-5; no DNA is available, so the TRBD1 call from TCRdb remains unchecked. The CDR3 is 16 residues long. CDR1 and CDR2 from the germline V gene are LNHNV and YYDKDF (reference sequence). The CDR3 spells CATSRDGSRVVGTQYF. Variable domain in full (rest from reference TRBV15 and TRBJ2-5): DAMVIQNPRYQVTQFGKPVTLSCSQTLNHNVMYWYQQKSSQAPKLLFHYYDKDFNNEADTPDNFQSRRPNTSFCFLDIRSPGLGDTAMYLCATSRDGSRVVGTQYFGPGTRLLVL.

The chain couples TRBV7-2 to TRBJ2-5. There are 14 residues in the CDR3. Germline values: CDR1 SGHTA, CDR2 FQGNSA. CDR3 protein: CASSLNPSRETQYF.

This chain connects TRBV19 to TRBJ2-7; TCRdb gives TRBD1 as the D gene, but with no DNA this cannot be confirmed. The CDR3 runs to 13 residues. Germline V gives CDR1 LNHDA, CDR2 SQIVND (reference sequence). The CDR3 loop is CASSITARAEQYF.

The J gene is TRBJ2-3, the V gene TRBV14; TCRdb proposes TRBD2, but this gene call is untestable without DNA. The CDR3 is 16 amino acids. CDR1 is SGHDN and CDR2 is FVKESK in the germline V gene. The CDR3 reads CASSSYRAASTDTQYF.

This chain connects TRBV19 to TRBJ1-1; TCRdb calls TRBD1, which cannot be checked without DNA. CDR3 size: 16 residues. Germline V gene lookup returns CDR1 LNHDA and CDR2 SQIVND (reference sequence). The CDR3 is CASSLNRGLGNTEAFF.

The chain carries TRBV20-1 and TRBJ2-3. The CDR3 sequence is 14 residues long. Germline V gene data show CDR1 as DFQATT and CDR2 as SNEGSKA (reference sequence). CDR3 residues: CSASWQSGTDTQYF.

V is TRBV12-3 or TRBV12-4 and J is TRBJ2-7; the TCRdb call, TRBD1, lacks DNA for checking. This CDR3 is built from 13 residues. CDR3 loop: CASSYLDTGEQYF.

V is TRBV29-1 and J is TRBJ1-4. The CDR3 totals 15 residues. Germline assignment: CDR1 SQVTM and CDR2 ANQGSEA. The CDR3 sequence is CSVVVGFATNEKLFF. Using reference TRBV29-1 and TRBJ1-4 for the parts outside the CDR3, the full variable domain is SAVISQKPSRDICQRGTSLTIQCQVDSQVTMMFWYRQQPGQSLTLIATANQGSEATYESGFVIDKFPISRPNLTFSTLTVSNMSPEDSSIYLCSVVVGFATNEKLFFGSGTQLSVL.

This chain joins TRBV7-2 and TRBJ1-4. The CDR3 is made up of 15 amino acids. The germline CDR1 and CDR2 sequences are SGHTA and FQGNSA. CDR3 protein: CASSLAAQLNEKLFF.